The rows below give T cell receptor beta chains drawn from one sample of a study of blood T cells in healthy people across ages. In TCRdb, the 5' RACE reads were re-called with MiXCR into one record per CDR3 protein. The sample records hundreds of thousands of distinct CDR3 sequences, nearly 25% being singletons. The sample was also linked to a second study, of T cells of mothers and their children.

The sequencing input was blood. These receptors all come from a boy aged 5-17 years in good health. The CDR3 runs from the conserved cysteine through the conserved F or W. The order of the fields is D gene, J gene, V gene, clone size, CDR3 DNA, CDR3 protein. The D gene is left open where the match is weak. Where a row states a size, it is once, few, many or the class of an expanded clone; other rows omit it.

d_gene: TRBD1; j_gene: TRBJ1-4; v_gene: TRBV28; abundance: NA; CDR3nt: TGTGCCAGCAGTTCTGATGGGACAGGGGGAATTGAAAAACTGTTTTTT; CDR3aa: CASSSDGTGGIEKLFF
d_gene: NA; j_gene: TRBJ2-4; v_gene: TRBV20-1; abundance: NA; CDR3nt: TGCAGTGCGAGGGACTCTGAGGGCATTCAGTACTTC; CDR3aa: CSARDSEGIQYF
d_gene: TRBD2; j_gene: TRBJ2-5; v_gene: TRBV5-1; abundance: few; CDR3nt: TGCGCCAGCAACGCAGGACTAGCGGGGCGCCGAGAGACCCAGTACTTC; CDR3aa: CASNAGLAGRRETQYF
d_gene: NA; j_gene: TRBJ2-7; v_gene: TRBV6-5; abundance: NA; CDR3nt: TGTGCCAGCAGCCAGGATGGGGTTTACGAGCAGTACTTC; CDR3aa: CASSQDGVYEQYF
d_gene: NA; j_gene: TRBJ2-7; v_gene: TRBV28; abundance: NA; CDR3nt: TGTGCCAGCAGCGCCCCAGTCCCTGCCTACGAGCAGTACTTC; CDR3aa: CASSAPVPAYEQYF
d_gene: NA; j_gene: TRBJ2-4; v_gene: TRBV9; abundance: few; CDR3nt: TGTGCCAGCAGCGTATCCGACCAAAACATTCAGTACTTC; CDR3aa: CASSVSDQNIQYF
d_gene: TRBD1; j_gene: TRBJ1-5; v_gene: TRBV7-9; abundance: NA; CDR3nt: TGTGCCAGCAGCTTAGGGACAGGGGATCAGCCCCAGCATTTT; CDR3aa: CASSLGTGDQPQHF
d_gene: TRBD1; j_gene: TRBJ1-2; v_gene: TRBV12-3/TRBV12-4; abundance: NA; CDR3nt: TGTGCCAGCAGTCAAACGAAGACCGGGACAGTGCTTGGCTACACCTTC; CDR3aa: CASSQTKTGTVLGYTF
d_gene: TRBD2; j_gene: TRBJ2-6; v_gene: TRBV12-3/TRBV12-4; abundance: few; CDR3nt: TGTGCCAGCAGTTTTGAGCGGGGCCACTCTGGGGCCAACGTCCTGACTTTC; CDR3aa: CASSFERGHSGANVLTF
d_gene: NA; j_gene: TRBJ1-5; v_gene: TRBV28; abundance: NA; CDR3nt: TGTGCCAGCACGTCGAGGTTAATTACCAGCAATCAGCCCCAGCATTTT; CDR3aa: CASTSRLITSNQPQHF
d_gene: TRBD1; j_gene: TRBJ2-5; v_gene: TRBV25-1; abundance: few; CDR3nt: TGTGCCAGCGGTGAATCCAGGGGGCAAGAGACCCAGTACTTC; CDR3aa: CASGESRGQETQYF
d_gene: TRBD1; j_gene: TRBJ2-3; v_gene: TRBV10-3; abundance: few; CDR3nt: TGTGCCATCAGTGAGCCCTGGACAGGGGAGACAGATACGCAGTATTTT; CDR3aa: CAISEPWTGETDTQYF
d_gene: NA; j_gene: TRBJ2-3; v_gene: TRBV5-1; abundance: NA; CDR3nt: TGCGCCAGCAGCTTGGGACCTAAACCAGATACGCAGTATTTT; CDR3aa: CASSLGPKPDTQYF
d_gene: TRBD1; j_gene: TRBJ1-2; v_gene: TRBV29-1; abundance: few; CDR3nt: TGCAGCGTTGAGCCCCGGGAGACAGGGGGAGATCTAGATGGCTACACCTTC; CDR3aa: CSVEPRETGGDLDGYTF
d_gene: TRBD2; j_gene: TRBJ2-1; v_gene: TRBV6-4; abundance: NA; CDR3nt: TGTGCCAGCAGTGAGACTAGCGGAGAGCACAATGAGCAGTTCTTC; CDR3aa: CASSETSGEHNEQFF
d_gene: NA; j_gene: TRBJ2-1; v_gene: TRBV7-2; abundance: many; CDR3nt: TGTGCCAGCAGCTTAGTAGTTGGCGAGCAGTTCTTC; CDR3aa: CASSLVVGEQFF
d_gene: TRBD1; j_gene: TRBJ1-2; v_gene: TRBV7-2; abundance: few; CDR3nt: TGTGCCAGCAGCTTCGGACAGGGCGAAGGTGGCTACACCTTC; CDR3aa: CASSFGQGEGGYTF
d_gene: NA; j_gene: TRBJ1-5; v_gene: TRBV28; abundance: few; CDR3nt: TGTGCCAGCAGTTTATCGGGGGCGGTCAGCAATCAGCCCCAGCATTTT; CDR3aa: CASSLSGAVSNQPQHF
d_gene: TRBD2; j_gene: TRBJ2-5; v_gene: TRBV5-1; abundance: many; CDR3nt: TGCGCCAGCAGCTCATCCGGGACTAGCGGGACCCAGTACTTC; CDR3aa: CASSSSGTSGTQYF
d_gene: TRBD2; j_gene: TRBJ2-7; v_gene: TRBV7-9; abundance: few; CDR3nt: TGTGCCAGCAGCTCAACTGAGATTCTAGCGGGGAGCTCCTACGAGCAGTACTTC; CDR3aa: CASSSTEILAGSSYEQYF
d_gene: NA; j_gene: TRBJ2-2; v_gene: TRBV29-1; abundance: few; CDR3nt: TGCAGCGTTGTCGGGGGAGACACCGGGGAGCTGTTTTTT; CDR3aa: CSVVGGDTGELFF
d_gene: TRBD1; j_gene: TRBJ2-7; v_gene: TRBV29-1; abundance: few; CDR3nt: TGCAGCGCGACCGGGACAGGGGGCTCCTACGAGCAGTACTTC; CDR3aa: CSATGTGGSYEQYF
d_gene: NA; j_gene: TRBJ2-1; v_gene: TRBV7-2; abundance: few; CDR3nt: TGTGCCAGCAGCTGGGGGTTGGAAATCGATGCGCAGTTCTTC; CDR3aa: CASSWGLEIDAQFF
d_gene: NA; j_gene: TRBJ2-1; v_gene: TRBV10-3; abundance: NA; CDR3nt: TGTGCCATCAGTGAGTCAGGTCCGGCCTCGAGACGGAATGAGCAGTTCTTC; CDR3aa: CAISESGPASRRNEQFF
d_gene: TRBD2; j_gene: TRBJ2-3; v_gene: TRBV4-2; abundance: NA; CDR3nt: TGCGCCAGCAGCCAGACCGGACTAGCTGGCACAGATACGCAGTATTTT; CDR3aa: CASSQTGLAGTDTQYF